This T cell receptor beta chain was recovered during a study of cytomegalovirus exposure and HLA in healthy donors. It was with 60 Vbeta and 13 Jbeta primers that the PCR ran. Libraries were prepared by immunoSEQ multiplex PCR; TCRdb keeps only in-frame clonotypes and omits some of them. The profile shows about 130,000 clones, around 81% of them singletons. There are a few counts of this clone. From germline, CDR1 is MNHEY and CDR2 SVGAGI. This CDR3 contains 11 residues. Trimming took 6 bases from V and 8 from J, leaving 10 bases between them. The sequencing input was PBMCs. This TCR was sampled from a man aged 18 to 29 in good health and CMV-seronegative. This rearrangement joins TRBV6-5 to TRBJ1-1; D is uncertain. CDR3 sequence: CASSHGEEAFF. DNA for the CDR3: TGTGCCAGCAGCCACGGGGAGGAAGCTTTCTTT.